The 16 T cell receptor beta chains below were found in one sample sequenced in a study of blood T cell repertoires in COVID-19. Generated by immunoSEQ multiplex PCR, the TCRdb table keeps only in-frame clones and is missing some. The sample shows approximately 30,000 clones, approximately 88% of them seen only once. Sample: peripheral blood. These TCRs come from a human donor in a cohort sampled during active COVID-19.

J is TRBJ2-3 and V is TRBV19, with 8 positions matching TRBD2. The CDR3 is made up of 14 amino acids. The V and J ends lost 6 bases and 8 bases, in that order; junction bases with no gene match: 10. Germline CDR1 is LNHDA and CDR2 is SQIVND (reference sequence). In DNA, the CDR3 is TGTGCCAGTAGGAGCGGGGGCGCAGCCGTTACGCAGTATTTT. This codes for CASRSGGAAVTQYF.

The chain is built from TRBV9 and TRBJ2-5; 8 bases map to TRBD2. Germline values: CDR1 SGDLS, CDR2 YYNGEE. The CDR3 extends over 16 amino acids. Trimming removed 4 bases from V and 2 bases from J; junction bases left unmatched: 10. The CDR3 nucleotides read TGTGCCAGCAGCCCCCTGGGGACGGGGGGGCAAGAGACCCAGTACTTC. This encodes CASSPLGTGGQETQYF.

This rearrangement joins TRBV30 to TRBJ1-5; no reliable D call. This CDR3 region has 14 residues. V was pared by 0 bases and J by 1 base, with 7 bases between. CDR1 GTSNPN and CDR2 SVGIG come from the germline V gene (reference sequence). CDR3 sequence: CAWSVLESNQPQHF. For the CDR3, the DNA is TGTGCCTGGAGTGTACTCGAAAGCAATCAGCCCCAGCATTTT.

This sequence joins TRBV11-2 and TRBJ2-7; D is perhaps TRBD2 (7 bases). Between the trimmed V and J ends, which lost 5 bases and 6 bases, there was a span of 17 bases. Germline CDR1 and CDR2: SGHAT and FQNNGV. This CDR3 comprises 14 residues. The DNA of the CDR3 is TGTGCCAGCAGCCGAGCCGACGGGGGGCCCGAGCAGTACTTC. It codes for CASSRADGGPEQYF.

The gene calls are TRBV7-2 and TRBJ2-5, with 9 positions matching TRBD1. Germline values: CDR1 SGHTA, CDR2 FQGNSA. V lost 4 bases to trimming and J lost 5 bases; unmatched junction nucleotides: 8. The CDR3 runs 15 residues. CDR3 sequence reads: CASSSGTGRHETQYF. The CDR3 coding sequence is TGTGCCAGCAGCTCGGGGACAGGGAGGCACGAGACCCAGTACTTC. The whole variable domain, filled in from reference TRBV7-2 and TRBJ2-5, reads GAGVSQSPSNKVTEKGKDVELRCDPISGHTALYWYRQSLGQGLEFLIYFQGNSAPDKSGLPSDRFSAERTGGSVSTLTIQRTQQEDSAVYLCASSSGTGRHETQYFGPGTRLLVL.

This chain joins TRBV3-1 (or the pseudogene TRBV3-2) and TRBJ1-1; 7 nucleotides agree with TRBD1. Germline CDR1 reads LGHDT; CDR2 reads YNNKEL (reference sequence). The junction had 15 bases not matched to a gene; V was cut back by 1 base and J by 4 bases. This CDR3 has 18 residues. CDR3 in amino acids: CASSQVLRRGRLGTEAFF. DNA for the CDR3: TGTGCCAGCAGCCAAGTCCTAAGGAGGGGGCGCTTGGGCACTGAAGCTTTCTTT.

This clone came up once. This chain joins TRBV7-8 and TRBJ1-2; TRBD1 aligns across 7 bases. The CDR3 has 14 residues. The V gene end was trimmed by 6 bases and the J gene end by 4 bases; junction bases not matched to a gene: 8. Germline values: CDR1 SGHVS, CDR2 FQNEAQ. The CDR3: CASRGQRNIYGYTF. In DNA form, the CDR3 reads TGTGCCAGCAGGGGACAGCGAAATATCTATGGCTACACCTTC.

The rearrangement uses TRBV10-1 and TRBJ1-1; D is possibly TRBD1 (6 bases). Germline V gene sequence: CDR1 WNHNN, CDR2 SYGVQD (reference sequence). Trimming took 6 bases from V and 0 from J, leaving 11 bases between them. CDR3 length equals 14 residues. The CDR3, as DNA: TGCGCCAGCAGCGAAGACAGGATGAACACTGAAGCTTTCTTT. It translates to CASSEDRMNTEAFF.

In the case of this clone: Other DNA sequences in the sample encode the same CDR3. The chain is built from TRBV7-3 and TRBJ1-2; the D gene is possibly TRBD1 (6 bases). V was pared by 4 bases and J by 8 bases, with 20 bases between. CDR1 and CDR2 from the germline V gene are SGHTA and FQGTGA. The CDR3 runs to 15 residues. The DNA for the CDR3 is TGTGCCAGCAGCTCAACAAACGGGGGGCTTCGGGGCTACACCTTC. Protein: CASSSTNGGLRGYTF.

The chain links TRBV5-1 to TRBJ1-3; TRBD1 matches 12 bases. Germline-derived CDR1 and CDR2 are SGHRS and YFSETQ. Trimming at V came to 2 bases and at J to 2 bases, leaving 2 bases not matched to a gene. There are 16 residues in the CDR3. The CDR3 coding sequence is TGCGCCAGCAGCTTAGGGGACAGGGGGCCTGGAAACACCATATATTTT. Protein: CASSLGDRGPGNTIYF.

V and J are TRBV4-2 and TRBJ2-2; TRBD1 matches 7 bases. V lost 2 bases and J lost 4; bases outside the gene matches: 4. Looked up from germline, CDR1 is LGHNA and CDR2 is YNFKEQ. The CDR3 loop spans 15 amino acids. The CDR3 here is CASSQSDRATGELFF. The CDR3 DNA is TGTGCCAGCAGCCAAAGCGACAGGGCCACCGGGGAGCTGTTTTTT.

The chain uses TRBV2 and TRBJ2-7; 9 bases map to TRBD1. CDR3 size: 14 residues. The V gene's germline CDR1 is SNHLY and CDR2 FYNNEI. With V trimmed by 4 bases and J by 3 bases, 4 bases remained unmatched. The CDR3 bases are TGTGCCAGCAGTGTACAGGGGGCGGTCTACGAGCAGTACTTC. Protein product: CASSVQGAVYEQYF.

This chain links TRBV10-2 with TRBJ1-3, with 10 bases fitting TRBD1. Germline V CDR1 and CDR2: WSHSY, SAAADI. This CDR3 has 15 residues. V lost 0 bases to trimming and J lost 4 bases; unmatched junction nucleotides: 0. The CDR3 spells CASSESTGGGNTIYF. The CDR3 DNA reads as TGCGCCAGCAGTGAGTCGACAGGGGGCGGAAACACCATATATTTT.

This chain joins TRBV6-6 and TRBJ2-7; D is possibly TRBD1 (6 bases). The CDR3 has 16 residues. Germline values: CDR1 MNHNY, CDR2 SVGAGI (reference sequence). Trimming shortened V by 5 bases and J by 2 bases, and 19 bases separated the two germline ends. The CDR3 is CASSTTRDKGAYEQYF. CDR3 in DNA: TGTGCCAGCAGTACCACCCGGGACAAGGGGGCCTACGAGCAGTACTTC.

The V gene is TRBV30, the J gene TRBJ1-1, with a possible D match to TRBD1 (5 bases). V gave up 0 bases and J gave up 10 bases, with 9 bases separating them. The CDR3 is made up of 11 amino acids. Per germline, CDR1 GTSNPN and CDR2 SVGIG (reference sequence). The CDR3 loop reads CAWSVTGGAFF. In nucleotides, the CDR3 is TGTGCCTGGAGTGTAACGGGGGGAGCTTTCTTT.

The CDR3 sequence: CASSLGQPGDTIYF. Here the CDR3 DNA reads TGCGCCAGCAGCCTTGGACAGCCCGGAGACACCATATATTTT. The chain has TRBV5-1 and TRBJ1-3; perhaps TRBD1 as D (6 bases). Trimming took 4 bases from V and 8 from J, leaving 16 bases between them. The CDR3 extends over 14 amino acids. Per the germline V gene, CDR1 is SGHRS and CDR2 is YFSETQ.